The text below deals with one TCR beta chain. The source of the sample is a study of blood T cells in healthy people across ages. For the second PCR, which ran for about 6 to 11 cycles, a sample-barcoded 5' primer and a J-beta primer mix were used. TCRdb analysed the 5' RACE reads with MiXCR anew, one entry per CDR3 protein. The table shows 1.5 million to 2 million distinct CDR3 sequences, with around 50% occurring only once. The CDR3 spans 16 residues. Germline CDR1 reads SGHRS; CDR2 reads YFSETQ. The V gene is TRBV5-1, the J gene TRBJ2-1; D is possibly TRBD2 (5 bases). The DNA matches TRBJ2-7 better at its end, which makes the J call doubtful. The sample comprised blood. The TCR originated in a woman aged 40 to 55 in good health. CDR3 DNA: TGCGCCAGCAGCCCCCCCGGGATTGGTTCCTACAATGAGCAGTACTTC. It specifies CASSPPGIGSYNEQYF.